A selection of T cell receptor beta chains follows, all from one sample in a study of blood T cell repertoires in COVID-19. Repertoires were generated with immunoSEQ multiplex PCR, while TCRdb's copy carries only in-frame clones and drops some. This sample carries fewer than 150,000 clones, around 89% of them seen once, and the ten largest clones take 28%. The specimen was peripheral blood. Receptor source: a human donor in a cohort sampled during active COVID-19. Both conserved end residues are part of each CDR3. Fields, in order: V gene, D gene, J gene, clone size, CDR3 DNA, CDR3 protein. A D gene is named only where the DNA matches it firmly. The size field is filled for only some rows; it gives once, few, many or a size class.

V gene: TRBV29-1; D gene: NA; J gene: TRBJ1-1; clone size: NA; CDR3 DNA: TGCAGCGCTACGTCCCAATTACAGAACACTGAAGCTTTCTTT; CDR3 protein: CSATSQLQNTEAFF
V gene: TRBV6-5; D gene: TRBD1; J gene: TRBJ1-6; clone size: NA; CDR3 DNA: TGTGCCAGCAGGCTCCGGGACAGGGGTTTTTCACCCCTCCACTTT; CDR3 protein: CASRLRDRGFSPLHF
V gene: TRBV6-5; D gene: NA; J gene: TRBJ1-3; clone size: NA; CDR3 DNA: TGTGCCAGCAGTTACTCGACACGGCACTCTGGAAACACCATATATTTT; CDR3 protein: CASSYSTRHSGNTIYF
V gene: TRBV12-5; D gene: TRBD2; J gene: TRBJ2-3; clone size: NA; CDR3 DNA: TGTGCTAGTGGTTCGGGACTAGCGGCGAGCACAGATACGCAGTATTTT; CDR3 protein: CASGSGLAASTDTQYF
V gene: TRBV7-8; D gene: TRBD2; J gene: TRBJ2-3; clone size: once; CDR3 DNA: TGTGCCAGCAGTCCTAGCGGAACAGATACGCAGTATTTT; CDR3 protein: CASSPSGTDTQYF
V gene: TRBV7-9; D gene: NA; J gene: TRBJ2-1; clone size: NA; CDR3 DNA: TGTGCCAGCAGCTCGACAGGTGTCTCCTACAATGAGCAGTTCTTC; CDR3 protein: CASSSTGVSYNEQFF
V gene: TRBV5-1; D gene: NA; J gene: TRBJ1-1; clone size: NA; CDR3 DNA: TGCGCCAGCAGTGTAAGACAGGCGAACACTGAAGCTTTCTTT; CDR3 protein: CASSVRQANTEAFF
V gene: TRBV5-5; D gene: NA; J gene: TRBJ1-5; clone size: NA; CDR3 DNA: TGTGCCAGCAGCTTGGTGGGGGGGTCCCAGCCCCAGCATTTT; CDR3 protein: CASSLVGGSQPQHF
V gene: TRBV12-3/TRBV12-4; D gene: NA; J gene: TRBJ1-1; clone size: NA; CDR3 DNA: TGTGCCAGCAGGCTGGGACAAAACACTGAAGCTTTCTTT; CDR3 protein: CASRLGQNTEAFF
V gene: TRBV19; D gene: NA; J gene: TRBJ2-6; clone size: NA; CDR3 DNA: TGTGCCAGTAGTCCCCTGACCCCTAGCTCTGGGGCCAACGTCCTGACTTTC; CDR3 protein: CASSPLTPSSGANVLTF
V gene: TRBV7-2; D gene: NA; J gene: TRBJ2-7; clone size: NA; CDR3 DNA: TGTGCCAGCAGCCGTTCCTCCTACGAGCAGTACTTC; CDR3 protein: CASSRSSYEQYF
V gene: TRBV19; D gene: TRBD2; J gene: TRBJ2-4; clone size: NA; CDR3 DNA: TGTGCCAGTAGTATAGGTCGGGGGGGGCCAGACATTCAGTACTTC; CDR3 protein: CASSIGRGGPDIQYF
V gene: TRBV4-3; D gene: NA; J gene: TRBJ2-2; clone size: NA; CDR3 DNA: TGCGCCAGCAGCCAAGATTTTGCAGGGTTGACCGGGGAGCTGTTTTTT; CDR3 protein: CASSQDFAGLTGELFF
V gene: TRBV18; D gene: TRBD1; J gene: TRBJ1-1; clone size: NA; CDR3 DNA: TGTGCCAGCTCACCGTCGTGGGGAGGACAGGGGCGGGAAGCTTTCTTT; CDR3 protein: CASSPSWGGQGREAFF
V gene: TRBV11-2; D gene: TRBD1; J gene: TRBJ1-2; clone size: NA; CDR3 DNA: TGTGCCAGCAGCTGGACAGGGGGCGATGGCTACACCTTC; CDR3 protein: CASSWTGGDGYTF
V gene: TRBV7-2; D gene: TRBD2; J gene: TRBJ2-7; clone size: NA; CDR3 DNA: TGTGCCAGCAGGGCCGGGACTAGCGGCTACGAGCAGTACTTC; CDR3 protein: CASRAGTSGYEQYF
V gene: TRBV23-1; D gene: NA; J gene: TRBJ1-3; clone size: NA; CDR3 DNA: TGCGCCAGCAGTCAACCGTACTCTGGAAACACCATATATTTT; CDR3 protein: CASSQPYSGNTIYF
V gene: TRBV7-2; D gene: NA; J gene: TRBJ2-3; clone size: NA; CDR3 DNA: TGTGCCAGCAGCTTACTACTGAGGAGTCTTTCAGATACGCAGTATTTT; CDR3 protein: CASSLLLRSLSDTQYF
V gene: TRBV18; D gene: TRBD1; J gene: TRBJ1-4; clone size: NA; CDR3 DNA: TGTGCCAGCTCACCCACGACAGGGGGGAATGAAAAACTGTTTTTT; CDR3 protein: CASSPTTGGNEKLFF
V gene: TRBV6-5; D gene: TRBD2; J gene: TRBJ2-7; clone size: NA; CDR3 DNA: TGTGCCAGCAGTCGGGCGACTAGCGGGTTCTACGAGCAGTACTTC; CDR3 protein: CASSRATSGFYEQYF
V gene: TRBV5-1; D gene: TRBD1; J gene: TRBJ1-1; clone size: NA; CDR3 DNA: TGCGCCAGCAGCCCACAGGGGATTAACACTGAAGCTTTCTTT; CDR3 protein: CASSPQGINTEAFF
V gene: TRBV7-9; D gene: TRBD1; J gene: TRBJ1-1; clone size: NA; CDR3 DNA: TGTGCCAGCAGCCCCACAGGGGGAAGGTTGACTGAAGCTTTCTTT; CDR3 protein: CASSPTGGRLTEAFF
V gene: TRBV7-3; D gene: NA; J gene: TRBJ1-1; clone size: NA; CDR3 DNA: TGTGCCAGCAGCTCAAACACTGAAGCTTTCTTT; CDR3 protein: CASSSNTEAFF
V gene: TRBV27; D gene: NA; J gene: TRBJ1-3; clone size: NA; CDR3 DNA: TGTGCCGCCTCCCCCAGGGGAAACACCATATATTTT; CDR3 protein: CAASPRGNTIYF